This T cell receptor (beta chain) is from a study of cytotoxic CD8 clonotypes in ibrutinib-treated CLL. Study conclusions and caveats: The study found public clonotypes uncommon, contracting or stable on treatment.

Sequencing used immunoSEQ multiplex PCR; TCRdb keeps in-frame clones, though not all of them. Counted here are about 120,000 clones, roughly 57% occurring once; the ten biggest clones make up about 40%. As for this clone: Its antigen remains unidentified.

Sequencing used PBMCs, obtained after 24 months of ibrutinib treatment. The sequence was collected from a human donor with chronic lymphocytic leukemia.

The CDR3 sequence: CSERGPSGELFF. DNA for the CDR3: TGCAGCGAGAGGGGACCTTCCGGGGAGCTGTTTTTT. The chain links TRBV29-1 to TRBJ2-2, with D perhaps being TRBD1 or TRBD2 (5 bases each). Germline V gives CDR1 SQVTM, CDR2 ANQGSEA. Trimming stripped 7 bases from V and 6 bases from J, with 12 bases between. CDR3 length equals 12 residues.